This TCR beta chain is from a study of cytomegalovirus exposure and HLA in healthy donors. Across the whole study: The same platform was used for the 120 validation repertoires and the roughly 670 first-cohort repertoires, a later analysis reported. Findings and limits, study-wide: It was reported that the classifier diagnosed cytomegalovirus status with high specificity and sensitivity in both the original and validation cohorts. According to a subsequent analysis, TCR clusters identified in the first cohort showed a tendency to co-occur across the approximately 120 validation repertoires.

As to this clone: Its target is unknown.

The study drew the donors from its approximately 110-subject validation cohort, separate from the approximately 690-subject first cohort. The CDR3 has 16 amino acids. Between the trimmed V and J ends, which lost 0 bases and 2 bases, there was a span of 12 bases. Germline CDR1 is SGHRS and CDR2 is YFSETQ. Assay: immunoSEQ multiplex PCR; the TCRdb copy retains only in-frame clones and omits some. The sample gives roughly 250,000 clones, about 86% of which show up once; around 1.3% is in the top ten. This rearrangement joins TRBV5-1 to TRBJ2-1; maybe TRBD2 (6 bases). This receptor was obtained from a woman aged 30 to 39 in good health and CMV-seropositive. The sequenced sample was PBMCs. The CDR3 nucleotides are TGCGCCAGCAGCTTGGGGGAGGTTTCAGCCTACAATGAGCAGTTCTTC. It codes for CASSLGEVSAYNEQFF.